This passage covers 28 T cell receptor beta chains from one sample sequenced in a study of early T cells in non-severe SARS-CoV-2 infection. MiXCR, run by TCRdb on the 5' RACE reads, gives a single entry per CDR3 protein. The sample lists 85,000 to 100,000 distinct CDR3 sequences; approximately 16% were seen once. The sample was whole blood, taken at baseline. The receptors derive from an adult who was a healthcare worker with PCR-confirmed SARS-CoV-2 infection or an uninfected control (not recorded which).

This clonotype came up many times. For the CDR3, the DNA is TGCGCCAGCAGCTTGTATGGGGGTGAGGAGACCCAGTACTTC. It yields the protein CASSLYGGEETQYF. The chain combines TRBV5-1 with TRBJ2-5; D may be TRBD1 or TRBD2 (5 bases each). The CDR3 extends over 14 amino acids. In germline, CDR1 is SGHRS, CDR2 YFSETQ. V lost 1 base and J lost 5, with 12 bases in between.

J is TRBJ1-2 and V is TRBV6-1; D gene uncertain. In germline, CDR1 is MNHNS, CDR2 SASEGT. This CDR3 contains 15 residues. V lost 0 bases, J lost 4 bases, and 12 bases lay in between. CDR3 residues: CASSEALRGVYGYTF. Here the CDR3 DNA reads TGTGCCAGCAGTGAAGCGCTTCGTGGGGTCTATGGCTACACCTTC.

This clonotype was detected a few times. The chain combines TRBV12-3 or TRBV12-4 with TRBJ1-2, with 7 bases aligning to TRBD1. There are 14 residues in the CDR3. V shed 5 bases, J shed 5 bases, and the junction held 8 bases outside the gene matches. CDR3 DNA sequence: TGTGCCAGCAGTCCGACAGGGCCCCGTTATGGCTACACCTTC. Protein: CASSPTGPRYGYTF.

The CDR3 reads CASSMRLAGDTQYF. The DNA of the CDR3 is TGTGCCAGCAGTATGAGACTAGCGGGGGATACGCAGTATTTT. The gene calls are TRBV27 and TRBJ2-3; 11 bases agree with TRBD2. V lost 5 bases, J lost 6 bases, and 4 bases stayed unmatched. The germline V gene encodes CDR1 MNHEY and CDR2 SMNVEV (reference sequence). The CDR3 covers 14 residues.

This clonotype was detected many times. This chain joins TRBV12-3 or TRBV12-4 and TRBJ1-6; 8 positions match TRBD1. J lost 5 bases, V lost 5 bases, and 14 bases had no gene match. The CDR3 spans 18 residues. CDR3 nucleotide sequence: TGTGCCAGCAGTATGAACCCCGCAGGGGGCCCGGATAATTCACCCCTCCACTTT. It specifies CASSMNPAGGPDNSPLHF.

The chain uses TRBV7-9 and TRBJ1-3; D remains ambiguous. The CDR3 has 17 amino acids. Trimming took off 5 bases at V and 0 bases at J, with 17 bases between the two ends. Germline V CDR1 and CDR2: SEHNR, FQNEAQ (reference sequence). The CDR3 region is CASSLQDGTISGNTIYF. DNA for the CDR3: TGTGCCAGCAGCCTCCAGGACGGTACCATCTCTGGAAACACCATATATTTT.

This clonotype has a count of ten or more. CDR3 residues: CATSSSSVYNEQFF. In DNA form, the CDR3 reads TGTGCCACCAGTTCTAGCAGCGTCTACAATGAGCAGTTCTTC. The V call is TRBV24-1, the J call TRBJ2-1; D possibly corresponds to TRBD2 (5 bases). The length of the CDR3 is 14 residues. Germline V gives CDR1 KGHDR, CDR2 SFDVKD. V lost 6 bases and J lost 3, with 11 bases in between.

The chain joins TRBV12-3 or TRBV12-4 to TRBJ1-2, with D tentatively TRBD1 (5 bases). Trimming took 2 bases from V and 6 from J, leaving 10 bases between them. This CDR3 is 13 amino acids long. Here the CDR3 DNA reads TGTGCCAGCAGTTTAATGGGGCAGCATGGCTACACCTTC. The encoded protein is CASSLMGQHGYTF.

V and J are TRBV30 and TRBJ2-5; tentative D call: TRBD2 (5 bases). V lost 4 bases and J lost 0, with 12 bases in between. The length of the CDR3 is 14 residues. Germline V CDR1 and CDR2: GTSNPN, SVGIG (reference sequence). CDR3 sequence reads: CAWKRGLYQETQYF. The CDR3 bases are TGTGCCTGGAAACGAGGGTTGTACCAAGAGACCCAGTACTTC.

This clonotype came up many times. The CDR3 region is CSAEGGHSNTGELFF. For the CDR3, the DNA is TGCAGTGCGGAAGGGGGTCATTCGAACACCGGGGAGCTGTTTTTT. The chain joins TRBV20-1 to TRBJ2-2; D may be TRBD1 (6 bases). V lost 6 bases and J lost 0, with 14 bases in between. CDR1 DFQATT and CDR2 SNEGSKA come from the germline V gene (reference sequence). The CDR3 length is 15 residues.

This clonotype occurred many times. V and J are TRBV29-1 and TRBJ2-1; 8 nucleotides align to TRBD2. Germline CDR1 reads SQVTM; CDR2 reads ANQGSEA. This CDR3 comprises 13 residues. V gave up 6 bases and J gave up 9 bases; unmatched junction bases: 10. Written as DNA, the CDR3 is TGCAGCGTGGGGACTAGTCGGCAGAGTGAGCAGTTCTTC. Its translation is CSVGTSRQSEQFF.

In its sample, this clonotype was seen many times. V is TRBV12-3 or TRBV12-4 and J is TRBJ1-1; the D is unclear. This CDR3 contains 13 residues. The germline V and J ends were trimmed by 4 bases and 3 bases, with 9 bases remaining between them. CDR3 nucleotide sequence: TGTGCCAGCAGTTCCCGGCCTCACACTGAAGCTTTCTTT. It encodes CASSSRPHTEAFF.

The rearrangement uses TRBV11-2 and TRBJ1-1; 7 nucleotides line up with TRBD1. The V and J ends lost 7 bases and 0 bases, in that order; junction bases with no gene match: 5. Germline V gene data show CDR1 as SGHAT and CDR2 as FQNNGV. This CDR3 is 14 amino acids long. The CDR3 DNA reads as TGTGCCAGCAAGGCCGGGACAGTGAACACTGAAGCTTTCTTT. Its translation is CASKAGTVNTEAFF.

CDR3: CASSLAGPQPQHF. CDR3 bases: TGTGCCAGCAGTTTAGCGGGGCCCCAGCCCCAGCATTTT. The rearrangement joins TRBV12-3 or TRBV12-4 to TRBJ1-5, with D tentatively TRBD1 (5 bases). V shed 0 bases and J shed 7 bases, with 7 bases lying between them. The CDR3 is 13 amino acids.

This clonotype was counted many times. V and J are TRBV24-1 and TRBJ1-1; TRBD1 might be the D (5 bases). V shed 9 bases and J shed 10 bases, with 20 bases lying between them. The CDR3 is made up of 13 amino acids. Per germline, CDR1 KGHDR and CDR2 SFDVKD. Here the CDR3 DNA reads TGTGCCACCTATGGGGCGAGGGTCTCACGAGCTTTCTTT. Amino acids: CATYGARVSRAFF.

The V and J genes are TRBV12-3 or TRBV12-4 and TRBJ2-5; D remains ambiguous. The CDR3 has 12 residues. V was cut by 6 bases and J by 5 bases, with 10 bases left in between. DNA of the CDR3: TGTGCCAGCAGCAGAACAATGGAGACCCAGTACTTC. Its protein is CASSRTMETQYF.

The table lists this clonotype with a few counts. The chain combines TRBV4-1 with TRBJ1-4, with unresolved D. The CDR3 has 16 amino acids. Germline values: CDR1 MGHRA, CDR2 YSYEKL. Trimming stripped 2 bases from V and 6 bases from J, with 16 bases between. CDR3 DNA: TGCGCCAGCAGCCAAACTCTTAGAATGACCCATGAAAAACTGTTTTTT. The encoded protein is CASSQTLRMTHEKLFF.

This clonotype showed up just a few times. The chain couples TRBV4-3 to TRBJ2-1, with a tentative D call TRBD1 (5 bases). V lost 0 bases to trimming and J lost 0 bases, with 15 bases between them. CDR1 and CDR2 from the germline V gene are LGHNA and YSLEER. The CDR3 totals 18 residues. The CDR3 loop reads CASSQEALRGFSYNEQFF. In DNA form, the CDR3 reads TGCGCCAGCAGCCAAGAAGCGCTTAGGGGCTTCTCCTACAATGAGCAGTTCTTC.

This clonotype was counted between two and nine times. The J gene is TRBJ1-4, the V gene TRBV20-1; D might be TRBD1 (5 bases). The CDR3 loop spans 17 amino acids. From germline, CDR1 is DFQATT and CDR2 SNEGSKA (reference sequence). V lost 5 bases and J 0 bases, leaving 19 bases between the germline ends. The chain's CDR3 is CSAPPPGTDATNEKLFF. The CDR3, as DNA: TGCAGTGCTCCCCCCCCGGGGACTGACGCAACTAATGAAAAACTGTTTTTT.

The rearrangement uses TRBV14 and TRBJ2-5; the D gene is possibly TRBD2 (6 bases). The CDR3 has 14 amino acids. CDR1 and CDR2 (germline): SGHDN, FVKESK. Trimming shortened V by 3 bases and J by 3 bases, and 11 bases separated the two germline ends. The CDR3 region is CASSHITSKETQYF. The CDR3 DNA reads as TGTGCCAGCAGCCATATAACTAGCAAAGAGACCCAGTACTTC.

The J gene is TRBJ2-5, the V gene TRBV28, with 8 bases aligning to TRBD1. This CDR3 has 13 residues. V shed 5 bases and J 5 bases; nucleotides not matched to a gene: 4. The germline CDR1 and CDR2 sequences are MDHEN and SYDVKM. CDR3 amino acids: CASSRQGMETQYF. The CDR3 region has the DNA TGTGCCAGCAGTCGACAGGGGATGGAGACCCAGTACTTC.

This clonotype was counted many times. The V gene is TRBV28, the J gene TRBJ1-2; D is undetermined. The V gene's germline CDR1 is MDHEN and CDR2 SYDVKM. V lost 1 base and J lost 6, with 15 bases in between. The CDR3 is 15 amino acids. In nucleotides, the CDR3 is TGTGCCAGCAGTTTATATGTCGGCGGACGAGATGGCTACACCTTC. Its translation: CASSLYVGGRDGYTF.

The sample holds many counts of this clonotype. The rearrangement uses TRBV3-1 and TRBJ1-1; D may be TRBD1 (5 bases). This CDR3 spans 16 amino acids. V lost 0 bases and J lost 3, with 14 bases in between. Germline CDR1 reads LGHDT; CDR2 reads YNNKEL (reference sequence). The CDR3 DNA reads TGTGCCAGCAGCCAAGATTTTCAGGGCCCTTACACTGAAGCTTTCTTT. Protein product: CASSQDFQGPYTEAFF.

CDR3 DNA sequence: TGTGCCAGCAGCTTAATAGTGGAATCTGAAGCTTTCTTT. Translating it yields CASSLIVESEAFF. The chain couples TRBV7-3 to TRBJ1-1, with D unresolved. Germline V gene data show CDR1 as SGHTA and CDR2 as FQGTGA. Trimming pared 1 base from V and 6 bases from J, leaving 9 bases between. The CDR3 has 13 residues.

This sequence joins TRBV20-1 and TRBJ2-3; a possible D gene is TRBD2 (6 bases). Trimming pared 3 bases from V and 4 bases from J, leaving 11 bases between. This CDR3 has 13 residues. Germline V gene sequence: CDR1 DFQATT, CDR2 SNEGSKA (reference sequence). The DNA of the CDR3 is TGCAGTGCTAGGCGGTGGGAGGCAGATACGCAGTATTTT. It translates to CSARRWEADTQYF.

In this sample, this clonotype turned up many times. The chain joins TRBV14 to TRBJ2-1; TRBD2 aligns across 10 bases. This CDR3 region has 14 residues. Germline trimming cut 1 base from V and 12 bases from J; bases unmatched to any gene: 6. CDR1 and CDR2 (germline): SGHDN, FVKESK. CDR3 protein: CASSQGPSGRGQFF. CDR3 in DNA: TGTGCCAGCAGCCAAGGACCTAGCGGGAGAGGGCAGTTCTTC.

A few counts support this clonotype. The chain has TRBV20-1 and TRBJ2-5; D ambiguous. The CDR3 runs 12 residues. V gave up 6 bases and J gave up 7 bases, with 15 bases separating them. CDR1 is DFQATT and CDR2 is SNEGSKA in the germline V gene (reference sequence). CDR3: CSANRPKGTQYF. The CDR3 bases are TGCAGTGCCAACCGACCCAAGGGGACCCAGTACTTC.

V usage is TRBV4-3 and J usage is TRBJ2-6; no firm D call. CDR3 length equals 15 residues. Germline V gene lookup returns CDR1 LGHNA and CDR2 YSLEER. V was pared by 1 base and J by 2 bases, with 6 bases between. CDR3 nucleotide sequence: TGCGCCAGCAGCCAAGTCTGGGCTGGGGCCAACGTCCTGACTTTC. Translated, it gives CASSQVWAGANVLTF.